Shown below are 30 T cell receptor beta chains from a single sample sequenced in a study of molecular identifiers for immune sequencing clone quantification. TCRdb used MiXCR to reprocess the PCR reads, holding one entry per CDR3 protein. The sample has some 590,000 distinct CDR3 sequences, 25% seen once. Sequenced sample: naive CD8+ T cells from blood, with Jurkat cell RNA spiked in. Subset indicated: FACS-sorted CD8+CD4-CCR7+CD45RA+ naive T cells. The source is a human donor in good health. Some libraries in this study had Jurkat cell RNA spiked in.

The chain has TRBV4-3 and TRBJ2-1; D perhaps matches TRBD2 (7 bases). Germline values: CDR1 LGHNA, CDR2 YSLEER. The CDR3 consists of 16 residues. V lost 0 bases to trimming and J lost 4 bases, with 13 bases between them. The DNA of the CDR3 is TGCGCCAGCAGCCAAGATGGACTAGGACAGTACAATGAGCAGTTCTTC. The encoded protein is CASSQDGLGQYNEQFF.

V gene TRBV6-2 or TRBV6-3 combines with J gene TRBJ2-1, with 11 bases identical to TRBD1. The CDR3 runs to 15 residues. From germline, CDR1 is MNHEY and CDR2 SVGEGT. V was clipped by 4 bases and J by 4 bases; unmatched bases: 3. CDR3 region: CASSSGTGGYNEQFF. The CDR3 DNA reads as TGTGCCAGCAGTTCCGGGACAGGGGGTTACAATGAGCAGTTCTTC.

In its sample, this clonotype was seen many times. The gene calls are TRBV30 and TRBJ1-1; D is unresolved. V dropped 4 bases and J dropped 6 bases, with 12 bases sitting between them. From germline, CDR1 is GTSNPN and CDR2 SVGIG (reference sequence). The CDR3 is 12 amino acids. Here the CDR3 DNA reads TGTGCCTGGAATGCGGGTACCCCTGAAGCTTTCTTT. Translated, it gives CAWNAGTPEAFF.

The sample holds a few counts of this clonotype. J is TRBJ2-7 and V is TRBV9; no firm D call. Germline CDR1 is SGDLS and CDR2 is YYNGEE. The germline V and J ends were trimmed by 2 bases and 0 bases, with 12 bases remaining between them. The CDR3 runs 15 residues. The CDR3 here is CASSVGETGSYEQYF. In nucleotides, the CDR3 is TGTGCCAGCAGCGTTGGCGAGACCGGCTCCTACGAGCAGTACTTC.

Of note for this clonotype: This could be a read error, since a much larger clone is one nucleotide away. CDR3 DNA sequence: TGTGCCGGCTCATCAACGGGACAGTTTCGTAGGTATAGCAATCAGCCCCAGCATTTT. Protein product: CAGSSTGQFRRYSNQPQHF. The V call is TRBV19, the J call TRBJ1-5; 7 bases map to TRBD1. Germline V gene lookup returns CDR1 LNHDA and CDR2 SQIVND (reference sequence). The CDR3 has 19 residues. With V trimmed by 11 bases and J by 0 bases, 22 bases remained unmatched.

In its sample, this clonotype was seen a few times. The rearrangement joins TRBV3-1 to TRBJ2-5; no firm D call. The CDR3 covers 14 residues. With 1 base removed from V and 1 base from J, the gap between germline ends came to 7 bases. Germline V lookup: CDR1 LGHDT, CDR2 YNNKEL (reference sequence). The CDR3 sequence: CASSQVGFQETQYF. The CDR3, as DNA: TGTGCCAGCAGCCAAGTTGGCTTCCAAGAGACCCAGTACTTC.

The table lists this clonotype with a few counts. The chain has TRBV3-1 and TRBJ2-7; D is possibly TRBD1 (6 bases). CDR3 size: 16 residues. Germline assignment: CDR1 LGHDT and CDR2 YNNKEL (reference sequence). Between the trimmed V and J ends, which lost 0 bases and 0 bases, there was a span of 12 bases. The CDR3 nucleotides read TGTGCCAGCAGCCAAGAACTCACAGGGCTCTCCTACGAGCAGTACTTC. As protein: CASSQELTGLSYEQYF.

The genes are TRBV13 and TRBJ2-7, with D maybe TRBD1 (7 bases). There are 14 residues in the CDR3. The germline gives CDR1 PRHDT, CDR2 FYEKMQ (reference sequence). V was trimmed by 0 bases and J by 8 bases, leaving 14 bases between them. The CDR3 reads CASSLGGRGDKQYF. The CDR3 DNA sequence: TGTGCCAGCAGCTTAGGTGGCAGGGGGGACAAGCAGTACTTC.

This clonotype was counted many times. This chain connects TRBV30 to TRBJ2-4, with a weak D call TRBD1 (6 bases). The V and J ends lost 7 bases and 5 bases respectively, with 18 bases between them. Germline CDR1 GTSNPN, CDR2 SVGIG (reference sequence). The CDR3 is 14 residues long. CDR3 residues: CASDSGAGENIQYF. The CDR3 bases are TGTGCCTCGGACTCAGGGGCTGGAGAAAACATTCAGTACTTC.

This clonotype was counted between two and nine times. This chain links TRBV4-3 with TRBJ2-7; D is ambiguous. This CDR3 comprises 16 residues. Trimming left V 0 bases short and J 2 bases short, with 14 bases between. From germline, CDR1 is LGHNA and CDR2 YSLEER. The DNA for the CDR3 is TGCGCCAGCAGCCAAGATATGAGCACTAAAGCCTACGAGCAGTACTTC. This encodes CASSQDMSTKAYEQYF.

About this clonotype itself: One junction end disagrees with the germline gene, perhaps due to a read error. This chain uses TRBV4-3 with TRBJ2-7, with 10 bases that match TRBD2. From germline, CDR1 is LGHNA and CDR2 YSLEER. The CDR3 length is 18 residues. The CDR3 region is CAGSQDRLAGELSYEQYF. The CDR3 region has the DNA TGCGCCGGCAGCCAAGATAGGCTAGCGGGAGAGCTTTCCTACGAGCAGTACTTC.

This clonotype was recorded at least ten times. The chain has TRBV19 and TRBJ1-5, with unresolved D. Germline lookup yields CDR1 LNHDA and CDR2 SQIVND (reference sequence). The CDR3 runs to 16 residues. V lost 0 bases, J lost 1 base, and 10 bases lay in between. CDR3 DNA: TGTGCCAGTAGTATAGAATCGATAATCAGCAATCAGCCCCAGCATTTT. This encodes CASSIESIISNQPQHF.

This clonotype was seen only a few times. The CDR3 DNA sequence: TGTGCCACCCTAAGGACAGTCTATGGCTACACCTTC. It codes for CATLRTVYGYTF. The J gene is TRBJ1-2, the V gene TRBV5-8; TRBD1 is a possible D gene (6 bases). V was pared by 9 bases and J by 4 bases, with 13 bases between. The CDR3 length is 12 residues. In germline, CDR1 is SGHTS, CDR2 YDEGEE.

This clonotype was picked up one time. A much more abundant neighbour one base away suggests this may be a read error. The chain is built from TRBV4-3 and TRBJ2-4, with D unresolved. CDR1 LGHNA and CDR2 YSLEER come from the germline V gene. This CDR3 contains 18 residues. The CDR3: CASSQVFLANVAKDIQYF. The CDR3 coding sequence is TGCGCCAGCAGCCAAGTTTTTCTTGCAAATGTAGCCAAAGACATTCAGTACTTC.

V gene TRBV7-4 combines with J gene TRBJ2-1; D not certain. The CDR3 runs 15 residues. Trimming removed 1 base from V and 6 bases from J, with 13 bases in between. The germline V gene encodes CDR1 SGHVT and CDR2 SQSDAQ. The CDR3 region has the DNA TGTGCCAGCAGCTTAGAATCCCTTCTGGCCAATGAGCAGTTCTTC. It yields the protein CASSLESLLANEQFF.

A few counts support this clonotype. The chain uses TRBV4-1 and TRBJ2-2; the D is unclear. CDR3 length: 16 amino acids. Trimming left V 0 bases short and J 1 base short, with 9 bases between. Germline CDR1 MGHRA, CDR2 YSYEKL. The DNA of the CDR3 is TGCGCCAGCAGCCAAGATCGATTGGTGAACACCGGGGAGCTGTTTTTT. Amino acid sequence: CASSQDRLVNTGELFF.

This clonotype came up many times. The chain employs TRBV28 and TRBJ1-1; D ambiguous. V was clipped by 5 bases and J by 8 bases, with 24 bases between them. Germline-derived CDR1 and CDR2 are MDHEN and SYDVKM. The CDR3 extends over 16 amino acids. CDR3 DNA sequence: TGTGCCAGCAGTAACCGCCTAGGACCCGAGCTTTCCGAAGCTTTCTTT. Translation: CASSNRLGPELSEAFF. The full variable domain, with the rest looked up from reference TRBV28 and TRBJ1-1, is DVKVTQSSRYLVKRTGEKVFLECVQDMDHENMFWYRQDPGLGLRLIYFSYDVKMKEKGDIPEGYSVSREKKERFSLILESASTNQTSMYLCASSNRLGPELSEAFFGQGTRLTVV.

To note about this clonotype: A clone one base away is much larger, so this may be a read error. J is TRBJ2-3 and V is TRBV12-3 or TRBV12-4, with 10 bases fitting TRBD2. CDR3 length equals 16 residues. The CDR3, as DNA: TGTGCCGGCAGTTTAGTGCTAGCGGGAGATCCAGATACGCAGTATTTT. Translating gives CAGSLVLAGDPDTQYF.

This clonotype was recorded at least ten times. The V call is TRBV20-1, the J call TRBJ2-7; 7 bases match TRBD2. V lost 5 bases, J lost 0 bases, and 7 bases stayed unmatched. Germline CDR1 DFQATT, CDR2 SNEGSKA (reference sequence). CDR3 length: 14 residues. CDR3 nucleotides: TGCAGTGCTCTACAAGCGGGAAGCTCCTACGAGCAGTACTTC. Translation: CSALQAGSSYEQYF.

This clonotype was picked up many times. This sequence joins TRBV4-3 and TRBJ1-5, with a tentative D call TRBD1 (5 bases). V dropped 0 bases and J dropped 5 bases, with 11 bases sitting between them. The CDR3 length is 15 residues. Germline assignment: CDR1 LGHNA and CDR2 YSLEER. CDR3 coding DNA: TGCGCCAGCAGCCAAGATCGCAGGGACGATCAGCCCCAGCATTTT. Translating it yields CASSQDRRDDQPQHF.

V usage is TRBV20-1 and J usage is TRBJ1-4, with TRBD1 matching 7 bases. Germline V CDR1 and CDR2: DFQATT, SNEGSKA (reference sequence). V shed 6 bases, J shed 3 bases, and the junction held 10 bases outside the gene matches. The CDR3 is made up of 15 amino acids. The CDR3 DNA reads as TGCAGTGCGATCCCCGACAGGGCATCTAATGAAAAACTGTTTTTT. It yields the protein CSAIPDRASNEKLFF.

This clonotype was counted at least ten times. The chain links TRBV5-4 to TRBJ2-7, with D maybe TRBD1 (6 bases). CDR1 and CDR2 from the germline V gene are SGHNT and YYREEE (reference sequence). Between the trimmed V and J ends, which lost 3 bases and 7 bases, there was a span of 11 bases. This CDR3 is 12 amino acids long. CDR3 coding DNA: TGTGCCAGCAGCTGGGGGCCGGGGGAGCAGTACTTC. Amino acid sequence: CASSWGPGEQYF.

With regard to this clonotype: This sequence may be a read error, since a much larger clone differs from it by one base. The gene calls are TRBV11-2 and TRBJ1-1; D call uncertain. CDR1 and CDR2 from the germline V gene are SGHAT and FQNNGV. V lost 8 bases and J lost 5, with 15 bases in between. This CDR3 comprises 13 residues. CDR3 in amino acids: CASGRPGGTEAFF. CDR3 sequence (DNA): TGTGCCAGCGGCCGGCCTGGAGGGACTGAAGCTTTCTTT.

In this sample, this clonotype turned up many times. The chain carries TRBV5-6 and TRBJ2-1; possibly TRBD1 for D (5 bases). The V end lost 1 base, the J end lost 2 bases, and 10 bases lay between the germline ends. Germline V gene sequence: CDR1 SGHDT, CDR2 YYEEEE. The CDR3 is made up of 15 amino acids. CDR3: CASSLFRATYNEQFF. DNA for the CDR3: TGTGCCAGCAGCTTGTTCAGGGCGACCTACAATGAGCAGTTCTTC.

The gene calls are TRBV4-3 and TRBJ2-2; no firm D call. Trimming took 2 bases from V and 7 from J, leaving 11 bases between them. The CDR3 is 14 amino acids. Germline-derived CDR1 and CDR2 are LGHNA and YSLEER. CDR3 DNA sequence: TGCGCCAGCAGCCAATGGAAGGGAAGCGGGGAGCTGTTTTTT. It specifies CASSQWKGSGELFF.

This chain joins TRBV14 and TRBJ1-2; D might be TRBD1 (6 bases). CDR1 and CDR2 (germline): SGHDN, FVKESK. The CDR3 runs 13 residues. Between the trimmed V and J ends, which lost 1 base and 5 bases, there was a span of 8 bases. In nucleotides, the CDR3 is TGTGCCAGCAGCCAAGTAACAGGGTATGGCTACACCTTC. This codes for CASSQVTGYGYTF. Together with reference TRBV14 and TRBJ1-2, the CDR3 gives the full variable domain: EAGVTQFPSHSVIEKGQTVTLRCDPISGHDNLYWYRRVMGKEIKFLLHFVKESKQDESGMPNNRFLAERTGGTYSTLKVQPAELEDSGVYFCASSQVTGYGYTFGSGTRLTVV.

Only a few counts were recorded for this clonotype. The rearrangement links TRBV12-5 to TRBJ2-5; tentative D call: TRBD2 (6 bases). Trimming cost V 9 bases and J 0 bases, with 14 bases left between them. This CDR3 has 14 residues. The germline gives CDR1 LGHNT, CDR2 FRNRAP. The CDR3 DNA reads TGTGCTAGCGCCGGGACTTCTTACCAAGAGACCCAGTACTTC. Translating gives CASAGTSYQETQYF.

This clonotype was detected ten times or more. This chain uses TRBV14 with TRBJ2-7, with a possible D match to TRBD2 (5 bases). Trimming took 0 bases from V and 5 from J, leaving 8 bases between them. Germline-derived CDR1 and CDR2 are SGHDN and FVKESK. The CDR3 runs to 13 residues. The CDR3 bases are TGTGCCAGCAGCCAAGACTCCGGGAACGAGCAGTACTTC. It codes for CASSQDSGNEQYF. The entire variable domain, with the rest obtained from reference TRBV14 and TRBJ2-7, is as follows: EAGVTQFPSHSVIEKGQTVTLRCDPISGHDNLYWYRRVMGKEIKFLLHFVKESKQDESGMPNNRFLAERTGGTYSTLKVQPAELEDSGVYFCASSQDSGNEQYFGPGTRLTVT.

With regard to this clonotype: A much larger clone differs from this one at a single base, so this may be a read error. The chain combines TRBV9 with TRBJ2-7; tentatively, D is TRBD1 (5 bases). The CDR3 is made up of 17 amino acids. Trimming removed 3 bases at V and 2 bases at J, with 21 bases between. Per germline, CDR1 SGDLS and CDR2 YYNGEE. CDR3: CASSEASGETAPYEQYF. In DNA, the CDR3 is TGTGCCAGCAGCGAGGCCTCGGGCGAGACAGCGCCCTACGAGCAGTACTTC. The full variable domain, rest sourced from reference TRBV9 and TRBJ2-7, is DSGVTQTPKHLITATGQRVTLRCSPRSGDLSVYWYQQSLDQGLQFLIQYYNGEERAKGNILERFSAQQFPDLHSELNLSSLELGDSALYFCASSEASGETAPYEQYFGPGTRLTVT.

This clonotype was found a few times. The chain employs TRBV12-3 or TRBV12-4 and TRBJ2-5; tentative D call: TRBD2 (6 bases). Trimming took off 6 bases at V and 5 bases at J, with 16 bases between the two ends. This CDR3 has 14 amino acids. The CDR3 bases are TGTGCCAGCAGCCGCCTCGGGAGTAGGGAGACCCAGTACTTC. Translating it yields CASSRLGSRETQYF.